This T cell receptor (beta chain) was captured in a study of T cells in Graves' hyperthyroidism and ophthalmopathy (dated by TCRdb to the late 2010s). About the investigation overall: Peripheral blood samples were taken at initial diagnosis, before any treatment was given. A discovery cohort of about 100 patients, about 40 with Graves' ophthalmopathy and about 58 with stable Graves' hyperthyroidism, was used to find distinguishing TCR V-J signatures. Prospective prediction of ophthalmopathy was tested in an independent validation cohort of some 19 hyperthyroidism patients and 15 to 17 patients who later progressed to ophthalmopathy. The 90 to 100 discovery patients were randomly divided into training and test sets at a 7:3 ratio. In addition, the study compared T-cell repertoires in thyroid tissue and in blood from 6 or 7 Graves' hyperthyroidism patients. After blood sampling, hyperthyroidism patients were treated with methimazole at a starting dose of 30 mg daily, and ophthalmopathy patients were treated with high-dose intravenous methylprednisolone. TCR Vbeta CDR3 sequencing of 120 to 150 peripheral blood samples (fewer than 45 ophthalmopathy, 75 or so hyperthyroidism and around 17 progressor patients) is reported in the paper.

Stable Graves' hyperthyroidism was defined as no progression to ophthalmopathy during 18 months of follow-up. Hyperthyroidism patients were aged 18 to 65 years and newly diagnosed, with disease duration of less than 2 months. Patients with uncontrolled infections, other autoimmune diseases, pregnancy or lactation were excluded. Diagnoses relied on clinical symptoms, serum thyroxine and TRAb, thyroid ultrasound and orbital computed tomography. PBMCs were isolated from about 9 ml of fresh peripheral blood by Ficoll-Paque density gradient centrifugation. Trizol reagent was used to extract total RNA, and RNA quality was then checked on an Agilent 2100 Bioanalyzer. This clonotype was found many times. The antigen this receptor binds is unknown. No much larger clonotype is one base removed from it; base qualities were not supplied. The research as a whole found: In validation, progression to ophthalmopathy was predicted by the model with 65% to 71% sensitivity and nearly 75% specificity, a median of approximately 6.5 months before onset. Sample size was not statistically predetermined, and investigators were not blinded to group allocation. A 13 V-J signature model separated ophthalmopathy from stable hyperthyroidism, with 87.88% sensitivity and roughly 82% specificity in cross-validation and 80%/75% in testing. Most expanded thyroid clonotypes (frequency above 0.001) were also detected in blood, a finding suggesting that blood repertoires may reflect thyroid immune responses.

The cysteine opens and the phenylalanine closes a CDR3 of 13 amino acids. CDR3 DNA only is kept here, 39 bases in frame from base 1. The germline V gene encodes CDR1 MDHEN and CDR2 SYDVKM. Ends trimmed: V by 6 bases, J by 6 bases; bases unmatched to a gene: 4. TCR beta CDR3 regions were amplified from RNA transcripts. For the first round of RT-PCR on the TCR CDR3, the HTBI primer set was used together with the Qiagen OneStep RT-PCR kit. Libraries were constructed in a second round of multiplex PCR, after which size selection and purification were performed. Sequencing of the libraries was done on an Illumina HiSeq2000 using paired-end 100 bp reads. The authors processed their data as follows. SOAPnuke was used to process the raw data, removing reads that contained adapters or uncalled bases, had a mean Phred below 15, or lacked an exact match to the constant primer or identifier. COPE v1.2.5 was used to merge high-quality paired reads, and clonotypes were defined as unique nucleotide sequences. Clonotypes were aligned to IMGT TRBV, TRBD and TRBJ reference segments using MiTCR v1.1. The analysis was restricted to V-J combinations with a frequency above 0.0001, which together covered 99.2% of the repertoires. A TCS score was defined as the ratio between F50 (clonal expansion) and ExV (chaos), using BLOSUM62-based TCRdist between CDR3 peptides within each V-J. Welch's t-statistics and random forest reduced around 510 V-J features to 10 to 15, which were used in a naive Bayes classifier (R e1071). Using fastp trimming at Q25 and MiXCR clonotype assembly, TCRdb reanalyzed the public sequencing data and kept in-frame beta chains. For every CDR3 protein sequence, its rows merge into one entry that carries the most common genes and DNA. The V and J calls and clone size come from TCRdb's table, not from the authors' own analysis. This sample gives more than 450,000 distinct CDR3 sequences in total; approximately 14% of them show up just once. About 14% of the sample lies in the top ten.

The V and J segments used are TRBV28 and TRBJ2-1, with 8 bases aligning to TRBD2. The sequencing sample was made of blood. This sequence was found in a woman aged 40 to 49 with Graves' hyperthyroidism. CDR3 loop: CASSRAGGNEQFF. The sequence in DNA is TGTGCCAGCAGCCGGGCGGGGGGCAATGAGCAGTTCTTC.